The source of this TCR beta chain is a study of blood T cell repertoires in COVID-19. About the research overall: Sources were T cells, B-cell-depleted T cells, or PBMCs; the material itself was cDNA or gDNA.

Cohorts were assigned according to the clinical history that participants reported. In the study's own analysis: Quantification of nucleated cells was approximated via reference gene primer amplification. Some clones are missing from TCRdb's copy, which holds only in-frame ones; the method was immunoSEQ multiplex PCR. V, J and clone size derive from that table, while D and trimming were established from the DNA sequence. The profile shows 390,000 or so clones, just under 90% of them singletons. Germline V gene lookup returns CDR1 SGHTA and CDR2 FQGNSA. This CDR3 is built from 15 residues. V shed 0 bases, J shed 6 bases, and the junction held 4 bases outside the gene matches.

The specimen was PBMCs or T cells enriched from blood (not recorded which). The chain uses TRBV7-2 and TRBJ2-2, with TRBD2 matching over 7 bases. The TCR sequence derives from a woman aged 50 to 60 who had recovered from COVID-19. CDR3 region: CASSLARGGPGELFF. The CDR3 bases are TGTGCCAGCAGCTTAGCCCGCGGGGGTCCCGGGGAGCTGTTTTTT.